These 14 T cell receptor beta chains were all obtained from the same sample, sequenced in a study of blood T cell repertoires in COVID-19 (TCRdb year 2020). Libraries were made using the immunoSEQ multiplex PCR assay. TCRdb provides this immuneACCESS table in a form limited to in-frame rearrangements. Some clones are lacking; in checked studies, under half of them reflect an unresolved V gene, and why the rest are absent is not known. The sample table records about 68,000 clones; 80% to 90% of these occur just once. The ten largest account for approximately 2.7% of the sample. The sample consisted of peripheral blood. The receptors originated from a man aged 45-65 years with acute or convalescent COVID-19.

The V gene is TRBV24-1, the J gene TRBJ2-3; D gene unclear. The CDR3 runs 14 residues. Trimming removed 0 bases from V and 2 bases from J, with 5 bases in between. Germline V gene sequence: CDR1 KGHDR, CDR2 SFDVKD. The CDR3 sequence is CATSDLSFTDTQYF. In nucleotides, the CDR3 is TGTGCCACCAGTGATTTGAGCTTCACAGATACGCAGTATTTT.

V and J are TRBV4-1 and TRBJ2-1; TRBD1 aligns across 10 bases. The CDR3 is 16 residues long. CDR1 and CDR2 (germline): MGHRA, YSYEKL. Unmatched junction bases numbered 4, after V lost 1 base and J lost 4 bases. In DNA, the CDR3 is TGCGCCAGCAGCCAAGTAGCGGACAGGGGGTACAATGAGCAGTTCTTC. It encodes CASSQVADRGYNEQFF.

This clone was recorded once. The chain uses TRBV29-1 and TRBJ2-5; TRBD1 aligns across 7 bases. Germline trimming cut 3 bases from V and 4 bases from J; bases unmatched to any gene: 8. Germline assignment: CDR1 SQVTM and CDR2 ANQGSEA. This CDR3 is 14 amino acids long. Here the CDR3 DNA reads TGCAGCGTTGACCCTTCAACAGGGGTAGAGACCCAGTACTTC. This encodes CSVDPSTGVETQYF.

CDR3 sequence: CATSRDSKETQYF. The CDR3 bases are TGTGCCACCAGTCGGGACAGTAAAGAGACCCAGTACTTC. The J gene is TRBJ2-5, the V gene TRBV24-1, with 7 bases fitting TRBD1. The germline V gene has CDR1 KGHDR and CDR2 SFDVKD. This CDR3 contains 13 residues. With 6 bases clipped from V and 3 bases from J, the junction kept 3 bases outside the gene matches.

In its sample, this clone was seen once. This chain joins TRBV5-6 and TRBJ2-3; 9 bases match TRBD2. J was trimmed by 2 bases and V by 1 base; bases with no gene match: 5. This CDR3 has 16 residues. The germline V gene has CDR1 SGHDT and CDR2 YYEEEE. Here the CDR3 DNA reads TGTGCCAGCAGCTTGTCGACTAGCGGATACACAGATACGCAGTATTTT. Translating gives CASSLSTSGYTDTQYF.

CDR3 sequence: CASSHTGDTEAFF. Here the CDR3 DNA reads TGTGCCAGCAGTCATACAGGCGACACTGAAGCTTTCTTT. The chain combines TRBV12-3 or TRBV12-4 with TRBJ1-1, with D perhaps matching TRBD1 (5 bases). This CDR3 has 13 residues. V was cut by 5 bases and J by 3 bases, with 10 bases left in between.

The genes are TRBV5-1 and TRBJ2-3, with D maybe TRBD2 (6 bases). CDR1 is SGHRS, CDR2 YFSETQ, per germline. The V and J ends lost 4 bases and 5 bases respectively, with 11 bases between them. This CDR3 is 13 amino acids long. The CDR3 loop reads CASSAGRLDTQYF. The CDR3 nucleotides are TGCGCCAGCAGCGCGGGACGATTAGATACGCAGTATTTT.

This clone came up once. The chain combines TRBV5-8 with TRBJ1-1, with a tentative D call TRBD1 (5 bases). Looked up from germline, CDR1 is SGHTS and CDR2 is YDEGEE. V lost 0 bases to trimming and J lost 1 base, with 10 bases between them. The CDR3 is 15 residues long. CDR3 DNA sequence: TGTGCCAGCAGCTTGGGGGTTAGGGGGAACACTGAAGCTTTCTTT. It codes for CASSLGVRGNTEAFF.

This clone was detected only once. The chain couples TRBV7-2 to TRBJ2-3; 7 positions match TRBD2. Trimming removed 1 base from V and 4 bases from J; junction bases left unmatched: 11. Germline CDR1 SGHTA, CDR2 FQGNSA. CDR3 length: 17 residues. CDR3 in amino acids: CASSLVLAEWGADTQYF. CDR3 DNA: TGTGCCAGCAGCTTAGTTCTAGCGGAGTGGGGTGCAGATACGCAGTATTTT.

This chain connects TRBV5-1 to TRBJ2-5, with TRBD1 matching 10 bases. CDR1 is SGHRS, CDR2 YFSETQ, per germline. CDR3 length equals 14 residues. V trimming: 7 bases; J trimming: 5 bases; junction bases outside the gene matches: 8. CDR3 coding DNA: TGCGCCAGCGGGGGGACAGGGGCTTTGGAGACCCAGTACTTC. Protein product: CASGGTGALETQYF.

The V and J genes are TRBV6-5 and TRBJ1-6, with no clear D. In germline, CDR1 is MNHEY, CDR2 SVGAGI. The ends were cut back, 0 bases at V and 2 bases at J, with 8 bases in the middle. This CDR3 has 16 residues. The CDR3 is CASSYSNGAYNSPLHF. For the CDR3, the DNA is TGTGCCAGCAGTTACTCGAACGGGGCCTATAATTCACCCCTCCACTTT.

The J gene is TRBJ1-4, the V gene TRBV5-1, with 11 bases that match TRBD1. Germline CDR1 and CDR2: SGHRS and YFSETQ. The CDR3 extends over 15 amino acids. The V gene end was trimmed by 4 bases and the J gene end by 8 bases; junction bases not matched to a gene: 7. The CDR3 loop reads CASSDWDRGNEKLFF. The DNA of the CDR3 is TGCGCCAGCAGCGACTGGGACAGGGGGAACGAAAAACTGTTTTTT.

V and J are TRBV24-1 and TRBJ2-2; 10 bases align to TRBD2. Germline V gene data show CDR1 as KGHDR and CDR2 as SFDVKD. Losses at the gene ends were 4 bases for V and 8 bases for J; bases not matched to a gene: 12. The CDR3 loop spans 17 amino acids. CDR3 region: CATSDNFLAGVTGELFF. The DNA for the CDR3 is TGTGCCACCAGTGACAACTTCCTAGCGGGAGTGACTGGGGAGCTGTTTTTT.

This clone was detected a few times. The J gene is TRBJ2-3, the V gene TRBV24-1, with D possibly TRBD1 on 7 matching bases. The ends were cut back, 4 bases at V and 2 bases at J, with 15 bases in the middle. Germline CDR1 and CDR2: KGHDR and SFDVKD. The CDR3 runs to 16 residues. CDR3: CATSDPGGLNTDTQYF. The CDR3 nucleotides read TGTGCCACCAGTGACCCAGGGGGGCTTAACACAGATACGCAGTATTTT.